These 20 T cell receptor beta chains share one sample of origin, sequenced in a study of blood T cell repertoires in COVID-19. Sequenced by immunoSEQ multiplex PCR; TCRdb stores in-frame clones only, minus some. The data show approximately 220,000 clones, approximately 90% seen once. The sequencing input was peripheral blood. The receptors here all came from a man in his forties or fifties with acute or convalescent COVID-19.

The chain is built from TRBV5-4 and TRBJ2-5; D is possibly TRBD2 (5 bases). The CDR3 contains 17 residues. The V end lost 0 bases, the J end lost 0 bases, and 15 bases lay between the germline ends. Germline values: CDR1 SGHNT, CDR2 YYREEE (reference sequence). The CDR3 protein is CASSLALAWDYQETQYF. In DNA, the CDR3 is TGTGCCAGCAGCTTGGCGCTAGCTTGGGATTACCAAGAGACCCAGTACTTC.

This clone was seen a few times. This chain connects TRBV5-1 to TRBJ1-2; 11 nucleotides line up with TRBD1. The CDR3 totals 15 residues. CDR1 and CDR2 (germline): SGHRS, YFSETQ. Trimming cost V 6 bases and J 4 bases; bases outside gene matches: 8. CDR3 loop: CASTNTGTGGYGYTF. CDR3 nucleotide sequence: TGCGCCAGCACCAACACCGGGACAGGGGGCTATGGCTACACCTTC.

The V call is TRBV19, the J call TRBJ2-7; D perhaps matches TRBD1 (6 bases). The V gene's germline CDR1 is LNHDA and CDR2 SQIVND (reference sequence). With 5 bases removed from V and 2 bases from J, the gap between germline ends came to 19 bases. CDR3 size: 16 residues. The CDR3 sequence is CASSASLTGIPYEQYF. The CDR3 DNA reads TGTGCCAGTAGTGCTTCCCTTACAGGGATCCCCTACGAGCAGTACTTC.

The chain's CDR3 is CATRRDREYSNQPQHF. DNA of the CDR3: TGTGCCACCAGGCGGGACAGAGAGTATAGCAATCAGCCCCAGCATTTT. The rearrangement uses TRBV24-1 and TRBJ1-5, with TRBD1 matching 7 bases. CDR1 is KGHDR and CDR2 is SFDVKD in the germline V gene. Trimming removed 7 bases from V and 0 bases from J; junction bases left unmatched: 8. The CDR3 covers 16 residues.

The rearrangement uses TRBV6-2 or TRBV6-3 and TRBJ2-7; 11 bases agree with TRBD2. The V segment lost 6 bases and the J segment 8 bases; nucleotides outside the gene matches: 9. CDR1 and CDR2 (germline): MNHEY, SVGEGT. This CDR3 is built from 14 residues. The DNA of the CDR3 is TGTGCCAGCAGCCGAAAAGGACTAGCGGGCAAGCAGTACTTC. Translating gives CASSRKGLAGKQYF.

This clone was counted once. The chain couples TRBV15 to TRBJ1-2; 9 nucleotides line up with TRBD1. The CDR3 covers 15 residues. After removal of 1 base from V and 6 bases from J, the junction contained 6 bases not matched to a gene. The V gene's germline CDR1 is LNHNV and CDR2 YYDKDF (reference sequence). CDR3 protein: CATSRGGNRGHGYTF. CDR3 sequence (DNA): TGTGCCACCAGCAGAGGGGGCAACAGGGGGCATGGCTACACCTTC.

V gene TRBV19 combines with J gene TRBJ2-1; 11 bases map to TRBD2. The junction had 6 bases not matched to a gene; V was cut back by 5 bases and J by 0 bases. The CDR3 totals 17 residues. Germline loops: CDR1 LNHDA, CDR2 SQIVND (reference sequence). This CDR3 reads CASSPSSGGLSYNEQFF. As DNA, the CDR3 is TGTGCCAGTAGTCCTTCTAGCGGGGGGCTCTCCTACAATGAGCAGTTCTTC.

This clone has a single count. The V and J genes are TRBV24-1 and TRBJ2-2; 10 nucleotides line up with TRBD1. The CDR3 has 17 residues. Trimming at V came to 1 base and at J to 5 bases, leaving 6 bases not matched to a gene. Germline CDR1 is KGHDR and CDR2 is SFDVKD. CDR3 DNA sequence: TGTGCCACCAGTGATTTACCGCGACAGGGGGCGACCGGGGAGCTGTTTTTT. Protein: CATSDLPRQGATGELFF.

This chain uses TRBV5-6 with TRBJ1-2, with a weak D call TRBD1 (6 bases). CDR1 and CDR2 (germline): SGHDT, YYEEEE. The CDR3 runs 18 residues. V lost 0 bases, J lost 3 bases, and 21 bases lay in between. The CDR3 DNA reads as TGTGCCAGCAGCTTGGCAGCACTCGTACGGGGGGCCGACTATGGCTACACCTTC. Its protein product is CASSLAALVRGADYGYTF.

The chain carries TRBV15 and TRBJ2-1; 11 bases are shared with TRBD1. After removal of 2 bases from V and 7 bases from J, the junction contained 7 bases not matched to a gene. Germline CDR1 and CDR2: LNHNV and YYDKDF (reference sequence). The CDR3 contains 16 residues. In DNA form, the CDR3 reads TGTGCCACCAGCAGAAGGACAGGGGGCAGGAGGAATGAGCAGTTCTTC. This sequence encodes CATSRRTGGRRNEQFF.

Here the CDR3 reads CASSFSLSGANVLTF. CDR3 bases: TGTGCCAGCAGTTTTTCCCTCTCTGGGGCCAACGTCCTGACTTTC. The chain uses TRBV28 and TRBJ2-6; no clear D. The V end lost 3 bases, the J end lost 0 bases, and 6 bases lay between the germline ends. Germline CDR1 is MDHEN and CDR2 is SYDVKM. The CDR3 length is 15 residues.

CDR3 DNA sequence: TGTGCCAGCAGGTGGGGACAGGGAAGGGGCGAGCAGTACTTC. Translation gives CASRWGQGRGEQYF. The V gene is TRBV5-6, the J gene TRBJ2-7; 9 nucleotides align to TRBD1. CDR1 is SGHDT, CDR2 YYEEEE, per germline. This CDR3 spans 14 amino acids. Trimming removed 5 bases from V and 6 bases from J; junction bases left unmatched: 9.

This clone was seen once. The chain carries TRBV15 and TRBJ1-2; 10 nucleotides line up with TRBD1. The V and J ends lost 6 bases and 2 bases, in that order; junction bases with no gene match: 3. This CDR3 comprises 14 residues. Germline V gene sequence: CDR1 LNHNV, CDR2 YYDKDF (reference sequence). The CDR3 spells CATSPGQGNYGYTF. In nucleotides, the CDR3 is TGTGCCACCAGTCCGGGACAGGGGAACTATGGCTACACCTTC.

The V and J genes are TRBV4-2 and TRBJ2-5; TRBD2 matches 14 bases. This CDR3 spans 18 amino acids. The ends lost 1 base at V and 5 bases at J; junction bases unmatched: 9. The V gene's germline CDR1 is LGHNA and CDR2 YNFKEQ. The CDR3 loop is CASSQVGTSGRRDETQYF. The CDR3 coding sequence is TGTGCCAGCAGCCAAGTTGGGACTAGCGGGAGAAGGGATGAGACCCAGTACTTC.

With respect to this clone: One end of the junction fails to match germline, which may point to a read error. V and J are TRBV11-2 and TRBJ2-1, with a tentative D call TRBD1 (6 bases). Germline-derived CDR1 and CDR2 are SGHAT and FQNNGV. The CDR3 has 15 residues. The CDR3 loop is CASSRTEQSNSPVVF. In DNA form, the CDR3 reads TGTGCCAGCAGCCGGACAGAGCAGTCGAACTCTCCTGTGGTCTTC.

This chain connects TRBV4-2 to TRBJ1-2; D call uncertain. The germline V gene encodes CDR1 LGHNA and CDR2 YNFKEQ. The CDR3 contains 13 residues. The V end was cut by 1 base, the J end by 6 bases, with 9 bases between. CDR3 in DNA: TGTGCCAGCAGCCAAGGTTTCCGTGATGGCTACACCTTC. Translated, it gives CASSQGFRDGYTF.

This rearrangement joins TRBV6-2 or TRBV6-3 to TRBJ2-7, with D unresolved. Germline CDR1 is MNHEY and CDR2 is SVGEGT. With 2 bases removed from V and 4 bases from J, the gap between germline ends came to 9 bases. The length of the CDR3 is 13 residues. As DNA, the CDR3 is TGTGCCAGCAGTTACCGGTCGAATTACGAGCAGTACTTC. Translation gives CASSYRSNYEQYF.

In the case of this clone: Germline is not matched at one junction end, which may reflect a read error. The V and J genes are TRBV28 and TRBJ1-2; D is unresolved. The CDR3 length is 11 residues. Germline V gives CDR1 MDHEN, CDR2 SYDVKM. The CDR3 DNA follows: TGTGCCAGCAGTTATTGGCGGTCAAGTTTCTTC. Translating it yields CASSYWRSSFF.

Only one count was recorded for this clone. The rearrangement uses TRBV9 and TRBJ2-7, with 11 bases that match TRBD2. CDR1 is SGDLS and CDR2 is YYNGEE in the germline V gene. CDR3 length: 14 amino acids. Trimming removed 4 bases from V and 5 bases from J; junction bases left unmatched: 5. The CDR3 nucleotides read TGTGCCAGCAGCTCCGGGACTAGCGGCCACGAGCAGTACTTC. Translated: CASSSGTSGHEQYF.

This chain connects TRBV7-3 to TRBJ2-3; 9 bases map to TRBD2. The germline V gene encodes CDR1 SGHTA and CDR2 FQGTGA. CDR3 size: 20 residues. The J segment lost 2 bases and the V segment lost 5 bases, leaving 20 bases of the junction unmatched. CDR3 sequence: CASSSVAGEVRPSLTDTQYF. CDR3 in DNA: TGTGCCAGCAGCAGCGTAGCGGGAGAGGTACGTCCCTCCCTCACAGATACGCAGTATTTT.